Listed here are 29 T cell receptor beta chains from one sample, sequenced in a study of blood T cells in healthy people across ages. A sample-barcoded 5' primer and a J-beta primer mix were used in a second PCR of roughly 6 to 11 cycles. In TCRdb, the 5' RACE reads were re-called with MiXCR into one record per CDR3 protein. The repertoire holds about 1.6 million distinct CDR3 sequences, with around 36% as singletons. Sequenced sample: blood. Every receptor here comes from a woman in her thirties in good health.

Of note for this clonotype: One end of the junction is discordant with germline, which a read error may explain. The gene calls are TRBV7-2 and TRBJ2-5; 7 bases match TRBD2. Germline V lookup: CDR1 SGHTA, CDR2 FQGNSA. The CDR3 is 15 residues long. The CDR3 region is CASGLHGGNQETQYF. As DNA, the CDR3 is TGTGCCAGCGGCTTACACGGGGGGAATCAAGAGACCCAGTACTTC.

This clonotype was counted only a few times. This chain connects TRBV7-3 to TRBJ2-3; D may be TRBD2 (6 bases). The CDR3 covers 15 residues. Germline V gives CDR1 SGHTA, CDR2 FQGTGA. V was shortened by 4 bases and J by 8 bases, with 19 bases between the two germline ends. CDR3 coding DNA: TGTGCCAGCAGCTCTTCCCGGGAGCGGTCCGGTACGCAGTATTTT. Translating gives CASSSSRERSGTQYF.

The chain joins TRBV20-1 to TRBJ1-3, with no clear D. Trimming stripped 3 bases from V and 0 bases from J, with 6 bases between. Germline loops: CDR1 DFQATT, CDR2 SNEGSKA (reference sequence). This CDR3 has 13 residues. CDR3 nucleotides: TGCAGTGCTAGTTTCAGCTCTGGAAACACCATATATTTT. This gives the protein CSASFSSGNTIYF.

This chain uses TRBV20-1 with TRBJ1-4; D perhaps matches TRBD1 (5 bases). CDR3 length equals 15 residues. V lost 0 bases and J lost 6, with 14 bases in between. Germline-derived CDR1 and CDR2 are DFQATT and SNEGSKA (reference sequence). The CDR3 bases are TGCAGTGCTAGAGACCCAGCGCAGGGTCATGAAAAACTGTTTTTT. Translated, it gives CSARDPAQGHEKLFF.

The V and J genes are TRBV6-6 and TRBJ1-3, with D possibly TRBD1 on 6 matching bases. The CDR3 is 14 residues long. Germline CDR1 is MNHNY and CDR2 is SVGAGI (reference sequence). V dropped 6 bases and J dropped 4 bases, with 13 bases sitting between them. The CDR3 here is CASRIRTEGNTIYF. CDR3 DNA sequence: TGTGCCAGCAGAATTAGGACAGAAGGAAACACCATATATTTT.

This clonotype was observed a handful of times. V is TRBV28 and J is TRBJ1-4; D not resolved. CDR1 and CDR2 (germline): MDHEN, SYDVKM. The V end was cut by 3 bases, the J end by 0 bases, with 11 bases between. This CDR3 comprises 16 residues. This chain's CDR3 is CASSLAGIATNEKLFF. The DNA for the CDR3 is TGTGCCAGCAGTTTGGCCGGGATCGCAACTAATGAAAAACTGTTTTTT.

The J gene is TRBJ2-5, the V gene TRBV7-9; D could derive from TRBD1 or TRBD2 (5 bases each). Per germline, CDR1 SEHNR and CDR2 FQNEAQ (reference sequence). Deletions cut 5 bases from V and 5 bases from J, with 21 bases between. CDR3 length equals 16 residues. CDR3 nucleotide sequence: TGTGCCAGCAGCCCCCCAGGTTTATTCGGGGCGGAGACCCAGTACTTC. Amino acids: CASSPPGLFGAETQYF.

This clonotype showed up just once. CDR3 protein: CASSQWLAGRVNEQFF. CDR3 sequence (DNA): TGCGCCAGCAGCCAATGGTTAGCGGGGCGGGTCAATGAGCAGTTCTTC. This chain links TRBV4-1 with TRBJ2-1, with 8 nucleotides matching TRBD2. After removal of 2 bases from V and 6 bases from J, the junction contained 9 bases not matched to a gene. CDR1 and CDR2 (germline): MGHRA, YSYEKL. CDR3 size: 16 residues.

The V gene is TRBV29-1, the J gene TRBJ2-5; 7 bases line up with TRBD1. This CDR3 has 15 amino acids. Losses at the gene ends were 7 bases for V and 1 base for J; bases not matched to a gene: 12. In germline, CDR1 is SQVTM, CDR2 ANQGSEA. CDR3 DNA: TGCAGCGGCCGACAGGGTCATTCCTTCCAAGAGACCCAGTACTTC. This codes for CSGRQGHSFQETQYF.

In regard to this clonotype: The junction shows a germline mismatch at one end, possibly a read error. The chain has TRBV6-6 and TRBJ1-2, with TRBD1 matching 7 bases. The CDR3 is 14 amino acids. CDR1 MNHNY and CDR2 SVGAGI come from the germline V gene (reference sequence). CDR3 nucleotides: TGTGCCAGCGGTTACGTAGGAGGGGGCCGTGGCTACACCTTC. It specifies CASGYVGGGRGYTF.

The chain combines TRBV21-1 with TRBJ2-3; whether TRBD1, the table's D call, matches the DNA was not checked. TRBV21-1 is a recognized pseudogene. The CDR3 has 17 amino acids. In nucleotides, the CDR3 is TGTGCCAGCAGCTTGTGTCTGGGGGGGGTTAGCACAGATACGCAGTATTTT. Translated, it gives CASSLCLGGVSTDTQYF.

The V call is TRBV6-1, the J call TRBJ1-2; tentatively, D is TRBD1 (5 bases). The V gene's germline CDR1 is MNHNS and CDR2 SASEGT. This CDR3 comprises 13 residues. V gave up 6 bases and J gave up 2 bases, with 10 bases separating them. The CDR3 sequence: CASRDPGNYGYTF. CDR3 DNA: TGTGCCAGCAGGGACCCAGGGAACTATGGCTACACCTTC.

This chain joins TRBV6-5 and TRBJ2-3, with 9 bases lining up with TRBD1. V dropped 6 bases and J dropped 6; count of bases not matched to a gene: 7. Looked up from germline, CDR1 is MNHEY and CDR2 is SVGAGI. This CDR3 has 14 amino acids. CDR3 region: CASRRGQGMDTQYF. The CDR3 bases are TGTGCCAGCAGGCGAGGACAGGGGATGGATACGCAGTATTTT.

The rearrangement joins TRBV9 to TRBJ2-3, with D unclear. CDR3 length: 15 residues. Per the germline V gene, CDR1 is SGDLS and CDR2 is YYNGEE. Trimming cost V 0 bases and J 0 bases, with 8 bases left between them. DNA for the CDR3: TGTGCCAGCAGCGTAGTAGAATCTAGCACAGATACGCAGTATTTT. Translation: CASSVVESSTDTQYF.

This clonotype has ten or more counts. V is TRBV28 and J is TRBJ2-3, with no clear D. V lost 2 bases and J lost 4, with 7 bases in between. Germline V gene lookup returns CDR1 MDHEN and CDR2 SYDVKM. The CDR3 has 13 amino acids. CDR3 in DNA: TGTGCCAGCAGTTTACGTCCGGCAGATACGCAGTATTTT. Translating it yields CASSLRPADTQYF.

There are many counts of this clonotype. The chain joins TRBV20-1 to TRBJ2-3; 9 positions agree with TRBD2. This CDR3 region has 13 residues. In germline, CDR1 is DFQATT, CDR2 SNEGSKA (reference sequence). V gave up 3 bases and J gave up 4 bases; unmatched junction bases: 2. The CDR3 nucleotides are TGCAGTGCTAGGCGGGGGGGATCAGATACGCAGTATTTT. This gives the protein CSARRGGSDTQYF.

CDR3 in amino acids: CASSLVLAASYNEQFF. In DNA form, the CDR3 reads TGCGCCAGCAGCTTGGTCCTAGCTGCCTCCTACAATGAGCAGTTCTTC. This chain uses TRBV5-1 with TRBJ2-1; TRBD2 is a possible D gene (5 bases). CDR1 SGHRS and CDR2 YFSETQ come from the germline V gene. The CDR3 loop spans 16 amino acids. The V end lost 0 bases, the J end lost 0 bases, and 10 bases lay between the germline ends. The whole variable domain, remainder taken from reference TRBV5-1 and TRBJ2-1, is KAGVTQTPRYLIKTRGQQVTLSCSPISGHRSVSWYQQTPGQGLQFLFEYFSETQRNKGNFPGRFSGRQFSNSRSEMNVSTLELGDSALYLCASSLVLAASYNEQFFGPGTRLTVL.

This clonotype was observed a few times. V and J are TRBV20-1 and TRBJ1-5; perhaps TRBD1 as D (5 bases). Germline V gene sequence: CDR1 DFQATT, CDR2 SNEGSKA (reference sequence). V was pared by 0 bases and J by 7 bases, with 10 bases between. This CDR3 region has 13 residues. This chain's CDR3 is CSARELGEQPQHF. CDR3 bases: TGCAGTGCTAGAGAATTGGGGGAGCAGCCCCAGCATTTT.

V usage is TRBV2 and J usage is TRBJ2-3; perhaps TRBD1 as D (6 bases). There are 14 residues in the CDR3. Germline CDR1 and CDR2: SNHLY and FYNNEI. Trimming shortened V by 7 bases and J by 2 bases, and 13 bases separated the two germline ends. For the CDR3, the DNA is TGTGCCAGCATTATAGGGACATACACAGATACGCAGTATTTT. Its protein product is CASIIGTYTDTQYF.

The chain employs TRBV4-1 and TRBJ2-7, with TRBD2 matching over 10 bases. The CDR3 is 16 residues long. V lost 3 bases, J lost 0 bases, and 5 bases stayed unmatched. Germline V gene data show CDR1 as MGHRA and CDR2 as YSYEKL. The CDR3 sequence is CASSQVSGGNSYEQYF. The DNA for the CDR3 is TGCGCCAGCAGCCAGGTTAGCGGGGGGAACTCCTACGAGCAGTACTTC.

This clonotype was counted only a few times. The genes are TRBV30 and TRBJ2-5; D unclear. Per germline, CDR1 GTSNPN and CDR2 SVGIG (reference sequence). The V and J ends lost 2 bases and 12 bases respectively, with 13 bases between them. The CDR3 length is 11 residues. CDR3 bases: TGTGCCTGGAGTCATAGGGTGGTAAAGTACTTC. Translating gives CAWSHRVVKYF.

The chain employs TRBV5-6 and TRBJ2-5; D not certain. The CDR3 has 15 amino acids. CDR1 is SGHDT and CDR2 is YYEEEE in the germline V gene. Trimming stripped 4 bases from V and 0 bases from J, with 13 bases between. The CDR3 nucleotides read TGTGCCAGCAGCGTCCCCATAGTGGACCAAGAGACCCAGTACTTC. Translating it yields CASSVPIVDQETQYF.

To note about this clonotype: Just one base apart from a much larger clone, this may be a read error. This chain joins TRBV4-1 and TRBJ2-1, with D possibly being TRBD2 (5 bases). CDR3 size: 14 residues. Germline lookup yields CDR1 MGHRA and CDR2 YSYEKL. The germline V and J ends were trimmed by 1 base and 12 bases, with 16 bases remaining between them. CDR3 region: CASSQGGAGRRQFF. CDR3 in DNA: TGCGCCAGCAGCCAAGGGGGAGCAGGCAGGCGGCAGTTCTTC.

This clonotype was observed many times. The V and J genes are TRBV29-1 and TRBJ2-5; no clear D gene. Germline V gene lookup returns CDR1 SQVTM and CDR2 ANQGSEA. Trimming left V 7 bases short and J 2 bases short, with 11 bases between. CDR3 length: 12 residues. CDR3 sequence (DNA): TGCAGCGGTAACGACGGACAAGAGACCCAGTACTTC. It codes for CSGNDGQETQYF.

J is TRBJ2-7 and V is TRBV6-1, with TRBD2 matching over 8 bases. This CDR3 has 13 amino acids. With V trimmed by 7 bases and J by 3 bases, 5 bases remained unmatched. Germline CDR1 reads MNHNS; CDR2 reads SASEGT. The CDR3 nucleotides are TGTGCCAGCACCTCGGCGGGAGGCTACGAGCAGTACTTC. Translated, it gives CASTSAGGYEQYF.

This clonotype was picked up a small number of times. The chain carries TRBV27 and TRBJ2-1; perhaps TRBD2 as D (5 bases). The CDR3 has 17 amino acids. Trimming removed 0 bases at V and 2 bases at J, with 14 bases between. CDR1 is MNHEY and CDR2 is SMNVEV in the germline V gene (reference sequence). The CDR3 DNA is TGTGCCAGCAGTTTATCAGGGCTAGCCCACCCCTACAATGAGCAGTTCTTC. Amino acids: CASSLSGLAHPYNEQFF.

This chain connects TRBV12-3 or TRBV12-4 to TRBJ1-5; tentatively, D is TRBD1 (6 bases). V gave up 5 bases and J gave up 0 bases, with 11 bases separating them. This CDR3 is 15 amino acids long. Here the CDR3 reads CASSGWDNSNQPQHF. The CDR3 nucleotides read TGTGCCAGCAGTGGATGGGACAATAGCAATCAGCCCCAGCATTTT.

The gene calls are TRBV27 and TRBJ2-5; D is unresolved. This CDR3 spans 13 amino acids. V shed 2 bases and J shed 2 bases, with 6 bases lying between them. Germline CDR1 reads MNHEY; CDR2 reads SMNVEV (reference sequence). The DNA of the CDR3 is TGTGCCAGCAGTTTACAGTCTCAAGAGACCCAGTACTTC. Translated: CASSLQSQETQYF.

J is TRBJ2-1 and V is TRBV5-1, with D hard to call. The CDR3 spans 14 residues. Germline V lookup: CDR1 SGHRS, CDR2 YFSETQ. V lost 5 bases to trimming and J lost 0 bases, with 9 bases between them. Written as DNA, the CDR3 is TGCGCCAGCAGACGGAGCAGCTCCTACAATGAGCAGTTCTTC. Its protein product is CASRRSSSYNEQFF. The full variable domain, in which reference TRBV5-1 and TRBJ2-1 provide the parts outside the CDR3, is KAGVTQTPRYLIKTRGQQVTLSCSPISGHRSVSWYQQTPGQGLQFLFEYFSETQRNKGNFPGRFSGRQFSNSRSEMNVSTLELGDSALYLCASRRSSSYNEQFFGPGTRLTVL.